This record covers a single T cell receptor beta chain. Investigators plated approximately 200,000 CFSE-labeled responder cells together with approximately 200,000 irradiated stimulator cells labeled with violet dye. Post-reaction, proliferating CD3+CD4+ and CD3+CD8+ responders (CFSE-low) were sorted. These data originate in a study of graft-versus-host responses after intestinal transplantation. The repertoire was sequenced with immunoSEQ multiplex PCR; TCRdb's copy has only in-frame clones and lacks some. The table lists thousands of clones, about 33% of them singletons, with 2.5% to 3.5% in the top ten. The CDR3 is 15 amino acids. CDR1 and CDR2 (germline): SGHRS, YFSETQ. The V end lost 1 base, the J end lost 2 bases, and 11 bases lay between the germline ends.

This clonotype was obtained from a human patient who was an organ donor for intestinal transplantation. Sequences were derived from alloreactive CD8+ T cells from a mixed lymphocyte reaction culture, sampled before transplantation. Subset given: CFSE-low proliferating T cells sorted from roughly 6-day pre-transplant mixed lymphocyte reaction (GvH or HvG direction). The V call is TRBV5-1, the J call TRBJ2-3, with D possibly being TRBD2 (5 bases). The CDR3 loop is CASSLRLSITDTQYF. The CDR3 bases are TGCGCCAGCAGCTTGCGACTATCGATCACAGATACGCAGTATTTT.